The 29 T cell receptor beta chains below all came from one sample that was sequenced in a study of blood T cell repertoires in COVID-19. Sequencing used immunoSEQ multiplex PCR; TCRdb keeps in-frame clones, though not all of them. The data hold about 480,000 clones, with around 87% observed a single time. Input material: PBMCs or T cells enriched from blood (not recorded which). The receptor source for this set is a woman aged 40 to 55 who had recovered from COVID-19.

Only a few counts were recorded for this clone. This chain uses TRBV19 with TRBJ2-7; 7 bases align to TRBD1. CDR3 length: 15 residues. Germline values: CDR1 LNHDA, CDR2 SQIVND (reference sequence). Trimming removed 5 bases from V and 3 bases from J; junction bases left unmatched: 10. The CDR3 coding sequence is TGTGCCAGTAGTCCGCAACCGACAGGGAGCTACGAGCAGTACTTC. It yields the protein CASSPQPTGSYEQYF. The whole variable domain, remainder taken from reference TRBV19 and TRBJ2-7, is DGGITQSPKYLFRKEGQNVTLSCEQNLNHDAMYWYRQDPGQGLRLIYYSQIVNDFQKGDIAEGYSVSREKKESFPLTVTSAQKNPTAFYLCASSPQPTGSYEQYFGPGTRLTVT.

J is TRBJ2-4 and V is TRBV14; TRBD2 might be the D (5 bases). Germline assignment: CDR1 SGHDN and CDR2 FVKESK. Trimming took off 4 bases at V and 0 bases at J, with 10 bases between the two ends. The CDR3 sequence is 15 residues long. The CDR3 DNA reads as TGTGCCAGCAGCCGAGCGGACCTAGCCAAAAACATTCAGTACTTC. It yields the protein CASSRADLAKNIQYF.

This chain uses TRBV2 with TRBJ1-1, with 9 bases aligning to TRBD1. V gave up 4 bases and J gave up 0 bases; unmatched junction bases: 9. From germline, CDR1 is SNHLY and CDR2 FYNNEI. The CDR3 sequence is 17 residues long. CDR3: CASSVLGTGTMNTEAFF. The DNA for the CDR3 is TGTGCCAGCAGTGTTTTAGGGACAGGGACTATGAACACTGAAGCTTTCTTT.

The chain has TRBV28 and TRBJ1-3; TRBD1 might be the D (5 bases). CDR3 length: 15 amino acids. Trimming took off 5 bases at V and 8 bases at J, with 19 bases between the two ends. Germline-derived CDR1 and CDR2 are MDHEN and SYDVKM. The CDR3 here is CASSPGGGFGDTIYF. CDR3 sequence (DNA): TGTGCCAGCAGTCCCGGGGGGGGTTTTGGTGACACCATATATTTT.

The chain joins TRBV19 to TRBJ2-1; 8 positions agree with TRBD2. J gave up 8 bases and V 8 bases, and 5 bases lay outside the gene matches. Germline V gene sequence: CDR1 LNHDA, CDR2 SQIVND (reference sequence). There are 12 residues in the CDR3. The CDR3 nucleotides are TGTGCCAGTGGACTAGCAGAACATGAGCAGTTCTTC. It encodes CASGLAEHEQFF.

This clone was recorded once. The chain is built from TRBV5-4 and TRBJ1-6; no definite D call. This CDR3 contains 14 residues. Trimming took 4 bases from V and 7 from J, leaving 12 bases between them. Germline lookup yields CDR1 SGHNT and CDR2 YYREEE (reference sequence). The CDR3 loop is CASSEDRRNSPLHF. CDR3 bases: TGTGCCAGCAGCGAGGATCGGAGGAATTCACCCCTCCACTTT.

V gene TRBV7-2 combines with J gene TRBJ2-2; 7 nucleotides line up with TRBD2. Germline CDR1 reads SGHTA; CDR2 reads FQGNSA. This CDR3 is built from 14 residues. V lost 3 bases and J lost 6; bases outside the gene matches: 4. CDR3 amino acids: CASSLGRASGELFF. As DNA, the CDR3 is TGTGCCAGCAGCTTGGGGAGGGCCTCCGGGGAGCTGTTTTTT.

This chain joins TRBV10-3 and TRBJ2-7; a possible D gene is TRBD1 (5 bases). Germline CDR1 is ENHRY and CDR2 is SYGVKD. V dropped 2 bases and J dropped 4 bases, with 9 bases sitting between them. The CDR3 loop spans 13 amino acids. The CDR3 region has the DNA TGTGCCATCAGTGAGGACAGAGCATACGAGCAGTACTTC. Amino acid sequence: CAISEDRAYEQYF.

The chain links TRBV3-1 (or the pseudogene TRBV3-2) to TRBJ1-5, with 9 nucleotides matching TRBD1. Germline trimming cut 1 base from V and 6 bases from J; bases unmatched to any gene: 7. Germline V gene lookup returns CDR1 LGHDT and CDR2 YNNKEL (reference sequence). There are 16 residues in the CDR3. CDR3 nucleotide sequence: TGTGCCAGCAGCCAAGCCGGGACAGGGCGTAGTCAGCCCCAGCATTTT. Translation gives CASSQAGTGRSQPQHF.

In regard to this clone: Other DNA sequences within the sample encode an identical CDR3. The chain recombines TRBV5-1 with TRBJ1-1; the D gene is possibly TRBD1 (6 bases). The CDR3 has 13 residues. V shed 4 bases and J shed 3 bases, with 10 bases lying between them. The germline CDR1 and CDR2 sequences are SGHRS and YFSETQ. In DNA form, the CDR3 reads TGCGCCAGCAGCCCGACAGGCGACACTGAAGCTTTCTTT. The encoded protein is CASSPTGDTEAFF.

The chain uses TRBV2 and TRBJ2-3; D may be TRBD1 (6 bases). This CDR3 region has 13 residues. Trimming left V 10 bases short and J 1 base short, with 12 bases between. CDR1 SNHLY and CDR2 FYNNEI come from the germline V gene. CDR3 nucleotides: TGTGCCATTACCGGGACACGCACAGATACGCAGTATTTT. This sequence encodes CAITGTRTDTQYF.

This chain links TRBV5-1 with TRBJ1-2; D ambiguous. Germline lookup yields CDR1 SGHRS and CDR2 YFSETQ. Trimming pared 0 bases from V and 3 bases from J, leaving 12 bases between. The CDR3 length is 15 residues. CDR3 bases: TGCGCCAGCAGCTTGGTCGGGGATCCCGACTATGGCTACACCTTC. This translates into CASSLVGDPDYGYTF.

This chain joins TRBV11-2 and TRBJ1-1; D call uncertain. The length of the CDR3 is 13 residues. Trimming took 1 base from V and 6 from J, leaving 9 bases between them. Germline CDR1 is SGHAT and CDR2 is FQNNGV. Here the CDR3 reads CASSLAGDPEAFF. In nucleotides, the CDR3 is TGTGCCAGCAGCTTAGCAGGTGACCCTGAAGCTTTCTTT. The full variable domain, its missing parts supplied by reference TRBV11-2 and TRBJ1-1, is EAGVAQSPRYKIIEKRQSVAFWCNPISGHATLYWYQQILGQGPKLLIQFQNNGVVDDSQLPKDRFSAERLKGVDSTLKIQPAKLEDSAVYLCASSLAGDPEAFFGQGTRLTVV.

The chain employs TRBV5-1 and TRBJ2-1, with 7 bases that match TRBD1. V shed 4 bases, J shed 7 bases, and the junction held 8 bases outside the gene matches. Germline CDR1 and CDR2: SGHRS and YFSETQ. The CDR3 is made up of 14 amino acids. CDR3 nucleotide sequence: TGCGCCAGCAGCGCACAACAGGGGTCGAATGAGCAGTTCTTC. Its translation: CASSAQQGSNEQFF.

CDR3 DNA sequence: TGTGCCAGCAGTTACCAACCCGTCGATCTGGGGGCGCGAATTCATCAGCCCCAGCATTTT. This translates into CASSYQPVDLGARIHQPQHF. The chain has TRBV6-2 or TRBV6-3 and TRBJ1-5, with D maybe TRBD1 (6 bases). The CDR3 totals 20 residues. Germline V gives CDR1 MNHEY, CDR2 SVGEGT. V lost 2 bases and J lost 5, with 28 bases in between.

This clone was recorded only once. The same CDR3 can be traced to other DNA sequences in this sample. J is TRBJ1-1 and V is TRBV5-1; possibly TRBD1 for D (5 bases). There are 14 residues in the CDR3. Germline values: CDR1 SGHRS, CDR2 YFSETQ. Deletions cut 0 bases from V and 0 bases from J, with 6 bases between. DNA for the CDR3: TGCGCCAGCAGCTTGGACAGGATGAACACTGAAGCTTTCTTT. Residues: CASSLDRMNTEAFF.

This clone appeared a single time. This CDR3 reads CASSVEQGDSPLHF. The DNA for the CDR3 is TGTGCCAGCAGCGTAGAACAGGGAGATTCACCCCTCCACTTT. The chain recombines TRBV9 with TRBJ1-6; tentative D call: TRBD1 (6 bases). This CDR3 comprises 14 residues. Trimming took 0 bases from V and 8 from J, leaving 9 bases between them. The V gene's germline CDR1 is SGDLS and CDR2 YYNGEE.

CDR3 amino acids: CASSRRGGSSYNEQFF. The CDR3 DNA is TGTGCCAGTAGCCGAAGGGGCGGTAGCTCCTACAATGAGCAGTTCTTC. The chain joins TRBV19 to TRBJ2-1; weak D call: TRBD1 (5 bases). The germline V gene encodes CDR1 LNHDA and CDR2 SQIVND (reference sequence). Trimming stripped 6 bases from V and 0 bases from J, with 15 bases between. The CDR3 spans 16 residues.

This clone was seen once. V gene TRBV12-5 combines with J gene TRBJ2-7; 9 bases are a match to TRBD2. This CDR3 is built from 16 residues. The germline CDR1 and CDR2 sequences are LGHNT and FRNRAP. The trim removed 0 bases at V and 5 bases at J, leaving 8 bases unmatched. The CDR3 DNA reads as TGTGCTAGTGGTTTGGTCGGAAGCGGGAGGAACGACGAGCAGTACTTC. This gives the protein CASGLVGSGRNDEQYF.

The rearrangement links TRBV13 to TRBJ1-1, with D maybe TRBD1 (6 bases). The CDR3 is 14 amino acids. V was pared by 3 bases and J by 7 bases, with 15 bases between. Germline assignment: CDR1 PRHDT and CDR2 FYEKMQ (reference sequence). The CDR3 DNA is TGTGCCAGCAGCTTCCTACTAGGACAGCGTGAAGCTTTCTTT. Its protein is CASSFLLGQREAFF.

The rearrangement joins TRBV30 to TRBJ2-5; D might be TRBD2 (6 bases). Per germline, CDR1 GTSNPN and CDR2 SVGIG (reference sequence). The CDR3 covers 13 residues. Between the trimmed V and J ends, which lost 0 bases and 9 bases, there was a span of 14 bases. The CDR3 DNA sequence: TGTGCCTGGAGTGTACTGGTTCCGGGGGCCCAGTACTTC. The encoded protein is CAWSVLVPGAQYF.

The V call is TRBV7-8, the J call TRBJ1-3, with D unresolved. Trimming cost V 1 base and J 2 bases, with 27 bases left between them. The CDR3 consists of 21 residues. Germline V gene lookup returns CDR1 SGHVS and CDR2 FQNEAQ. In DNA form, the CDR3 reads TGTGCCAGCAGCTTAGGACGGTTACGGGTCAGATTCAATAAAACTGGAAACACCATATATTTT. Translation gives CASSLGRLRVRFNKTGNTIYF.

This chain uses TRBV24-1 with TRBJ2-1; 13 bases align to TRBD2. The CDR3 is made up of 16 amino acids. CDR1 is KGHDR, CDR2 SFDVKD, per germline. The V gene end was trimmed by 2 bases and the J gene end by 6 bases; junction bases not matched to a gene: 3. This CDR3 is CATSDWTSGSVNEQFF. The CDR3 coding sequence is TGTGCCACCAGTGATTGGACTAGCGGGAGTGTCAATGAGCAGTTCTTC.

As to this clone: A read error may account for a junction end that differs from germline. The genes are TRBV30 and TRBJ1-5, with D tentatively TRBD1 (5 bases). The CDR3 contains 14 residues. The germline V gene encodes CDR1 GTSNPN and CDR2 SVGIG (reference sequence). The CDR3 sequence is CAWSVDSRKQPQHF. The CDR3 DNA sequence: TGTGCCTGGAGTGTAGACAGCCGCAAGCAGCCCCAGCATTTT.

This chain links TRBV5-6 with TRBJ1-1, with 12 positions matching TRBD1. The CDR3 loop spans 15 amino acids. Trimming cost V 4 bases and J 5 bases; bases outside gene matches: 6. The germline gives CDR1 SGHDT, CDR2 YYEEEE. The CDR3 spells CASSLPGQGATEAFF. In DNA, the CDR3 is TGTGCCAGCAGCCTTCCGGGACAGGGGGCGACTGAAGCTTTCTTT.

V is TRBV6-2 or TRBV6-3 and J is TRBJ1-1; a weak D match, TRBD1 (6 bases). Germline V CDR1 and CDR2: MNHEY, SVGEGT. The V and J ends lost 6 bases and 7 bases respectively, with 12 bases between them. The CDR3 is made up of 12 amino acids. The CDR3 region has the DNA TGTGCCAGCAGCCGTCGACAGGATGAAGCTTTCTTT. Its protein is CASSRRQDEAFF.

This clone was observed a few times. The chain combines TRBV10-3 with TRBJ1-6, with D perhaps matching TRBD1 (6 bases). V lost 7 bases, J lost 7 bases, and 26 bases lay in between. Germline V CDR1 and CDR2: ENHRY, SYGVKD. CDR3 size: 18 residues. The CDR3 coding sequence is TGTGCCATCATATCGGACAGTGCCTTGAGTTCGTGGAATTCACCCCTCCACTTT. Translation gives CAIISDSALSSWNSPLHF.

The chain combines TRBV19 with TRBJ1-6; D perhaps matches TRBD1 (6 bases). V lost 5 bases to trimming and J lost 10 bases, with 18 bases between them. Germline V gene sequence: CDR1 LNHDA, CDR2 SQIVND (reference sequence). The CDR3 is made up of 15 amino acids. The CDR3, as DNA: TGTGCCAGTAGTCTTTCAGGGGATGGCGGGTCACCCCTCCACTTT. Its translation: CASSLSGDGGSPLHF.

The CDR3 DNA sequence: TGTGCCAGCAGTCGGACAGGGCGGGATGGCTACACCTTC. Protein sequence: CASSRTGRDGYTF. The chain couples TRBV6-2 or TRBV6-3 to TRBJ1-2, with 8 bases that match TRBD1. The CDR3 sequence is 13 residues long. CDR1 is MNHEY and CDR2 is SVGEGT in the germline V gene. The V segment lost 5 bases and the J segment 6 bases; nucleotides outside the gene matches: 5.